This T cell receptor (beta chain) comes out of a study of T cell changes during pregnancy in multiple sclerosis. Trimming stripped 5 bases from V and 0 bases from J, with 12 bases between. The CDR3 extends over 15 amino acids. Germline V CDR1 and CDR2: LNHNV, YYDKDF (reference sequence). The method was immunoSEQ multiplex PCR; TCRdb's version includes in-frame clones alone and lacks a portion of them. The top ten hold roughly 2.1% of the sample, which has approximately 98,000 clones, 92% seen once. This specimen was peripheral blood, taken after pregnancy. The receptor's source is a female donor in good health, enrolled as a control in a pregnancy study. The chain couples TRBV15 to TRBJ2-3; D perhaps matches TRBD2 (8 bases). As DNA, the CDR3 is TGTGCCACCAGCCGGGGGGGACAGAGCACAGATACGCAGTATTTT. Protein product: CATSRGGQSTDTQYF. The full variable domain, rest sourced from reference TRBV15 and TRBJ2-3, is DAMVIQNPRYQVTQFGKPVTLSCSQTLNHNVMYWYQQKSSQAPKLLFHYYDKDFNNEADTPDNFQSRRPNTSFCFLDIRSPGLGDTAMYLCATSRGGQSTDTQYFGPGTRLTVL.